This T cell receptor beta chain stems from a study of Ad26.COV2.S vaccination and SARS-CoV-2 variants. About the research overall: A participant enrolled in the COV1001 Ad26.COV2.S trial arm provided the sample.

This sample's treatment: around 19 received Ad26.COV2.S at low or high dose, single or two shots; several received placebo; per-sample allocation not given. Sampling occurred on day 63 after the first vaccine or placebo injection. It was Wuhan-strain SARS-CoV-2 spike that the Ad26 vaccine vector expressed. The germline V gene encodes CDR1 LGHNA and CDR2 YNFKEQ. V lost 0 bases and J lost 2, with 13 bases in between. The CDR3 has 16 amino acids. As for this clone: The antigen is not known.

Assay: immunoSEQ multiplex PCR; the TCRdb copy retains only in-frame clones and omits some. The data show a few hundred thousand clones, 70% to 90% seen once. Overall study findings and caveats: Analytic work on TCR breadth and depth might have understated the full extent of total T cell responses. Relative to placebo recipients, vaccine recipients exhibited elevated spike-specific TCR breadth.

The specimen comprised peripheral blood, sampled in a trial of Ad26.COV2.S vaccine versus placebo. The chain employs TRBV4-2 and TRBJ1-1; no clear D gene. The source of this sequence is a person between 18 and 59 years old who received the Ad26.COV2.S COVID-19 vaccine or a placebo. The CDR3 DNA reads as TGTGCCAGCAGCCAAGACCCGAACGTGGGTAACACTGAAGCTTTCTTT. Amino acids: CASSQDPNVGNTEAFF.